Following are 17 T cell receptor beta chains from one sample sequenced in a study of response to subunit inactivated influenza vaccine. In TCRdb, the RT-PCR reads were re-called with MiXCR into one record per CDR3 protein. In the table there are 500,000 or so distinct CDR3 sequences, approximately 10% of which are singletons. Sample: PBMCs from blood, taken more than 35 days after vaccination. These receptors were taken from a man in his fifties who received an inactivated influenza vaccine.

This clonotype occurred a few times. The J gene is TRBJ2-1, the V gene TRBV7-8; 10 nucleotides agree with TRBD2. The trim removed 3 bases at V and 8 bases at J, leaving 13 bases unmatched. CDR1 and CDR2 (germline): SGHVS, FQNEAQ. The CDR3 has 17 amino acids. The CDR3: CASSFLTSGPLGDEQFF. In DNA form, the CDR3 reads TGTGCCAGCAGCTTTCTGACTAGCGGGCCTTTAGGGGATGAGCAGTTCTTC. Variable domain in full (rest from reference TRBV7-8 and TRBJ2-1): GAGVSQSPRYKVAKRGQDVALRCDPISGHVSLFWYQQALGQGPEFLTYFQNEAQLDKSGLPSDRFFAERPEGSVSTLKIQRTQQEDSAVYLCASSFLTSGPLGDEQFFGPGTRLTVL.

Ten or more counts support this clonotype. The CDR3 protein is CASEGRDRARVQYF. The CDR3 nucleotides read TGTGCCAGCGAGGGCCGGGACAGGGCCAGGGTGCAGTACTTC. The V gene is TRBV25-1, the J gene TRBJ2-7; TRBD1 aligns across 9 bases. The CDR3 has 14 residues. CDR1 and CDR2 from the germline V gene are MGHDK and SYGVNS. Trimming removed 8 bases from V and 9 bases from J; junction bases left unmatched: 14.

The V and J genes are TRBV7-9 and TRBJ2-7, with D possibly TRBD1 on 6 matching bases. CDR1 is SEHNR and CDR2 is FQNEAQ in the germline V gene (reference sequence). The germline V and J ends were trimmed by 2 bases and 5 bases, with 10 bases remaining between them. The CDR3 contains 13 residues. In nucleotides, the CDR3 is TGTGCCAGCAGCTTAAGGGACATGAACGAGCAGTACTTC. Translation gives CASSLRDMNEQYF.

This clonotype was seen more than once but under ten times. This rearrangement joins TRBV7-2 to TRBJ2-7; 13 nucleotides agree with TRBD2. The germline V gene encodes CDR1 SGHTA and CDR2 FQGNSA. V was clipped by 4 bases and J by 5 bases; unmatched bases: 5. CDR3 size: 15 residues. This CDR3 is CASSSLAGGPHEQYF. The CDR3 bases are TGTGCCAGCAGCTCACTAGCGGGGGGGCCCCACGAGCAGTACTTC.

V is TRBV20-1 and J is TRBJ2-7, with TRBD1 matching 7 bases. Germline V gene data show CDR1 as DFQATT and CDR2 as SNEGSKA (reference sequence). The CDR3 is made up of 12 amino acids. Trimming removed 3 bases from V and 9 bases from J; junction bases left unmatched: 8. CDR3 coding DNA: TGCAGTGCTAGCCGGGACAGCATAGGGCAGTACTTC. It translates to CSASRDSIGQYF.

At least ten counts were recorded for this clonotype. CDR3 DNA: TGCGCCAGCAGCCAAGATATCAGTTGGAATGAAAAACTGTTTTTT. Encoded protein: CASSQDISWNEKLFF. The chain is built from TRBV4-1 and TRBJ1-4; D gene ambiguous. Germline V gives CDR1 MGHRA, CDR2 YSYEKL. Trimming stripped 0 bases from V and 5 bases from J, with 10 bases between. The CDR3 extends over 15 amino acids.

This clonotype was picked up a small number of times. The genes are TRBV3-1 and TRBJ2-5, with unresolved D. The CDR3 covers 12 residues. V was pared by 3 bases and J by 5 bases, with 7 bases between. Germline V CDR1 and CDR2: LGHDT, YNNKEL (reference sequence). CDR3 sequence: CASSHPAETQYF. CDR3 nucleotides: TGTGCCAGCAGCCACCCAGCGGAGACCCAGTACTTC.

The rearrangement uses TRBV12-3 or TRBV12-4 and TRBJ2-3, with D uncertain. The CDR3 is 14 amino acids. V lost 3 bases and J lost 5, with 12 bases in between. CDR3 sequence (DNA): TGTGCCAGCAGTTTCTACAGAAAAGGAGATACGCAGTATTTT. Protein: CASSFYRKGDTQYF.

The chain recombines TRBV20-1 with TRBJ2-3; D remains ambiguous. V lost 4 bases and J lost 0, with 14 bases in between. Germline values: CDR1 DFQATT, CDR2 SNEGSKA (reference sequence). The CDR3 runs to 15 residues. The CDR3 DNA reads TGCAGTGCTACCCATGCGGCGCATAGCACAGATACGCAGTATTTT. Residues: CSATHAAHSTDTQYF.

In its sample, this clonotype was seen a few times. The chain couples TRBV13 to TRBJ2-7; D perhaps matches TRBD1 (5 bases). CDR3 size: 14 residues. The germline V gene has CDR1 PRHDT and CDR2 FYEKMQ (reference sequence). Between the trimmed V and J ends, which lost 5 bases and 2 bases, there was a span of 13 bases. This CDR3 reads CASSSRRQTYEQYF. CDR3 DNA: TGTGCCAGCAGCAGCCGCCGACAGACCTACGAGCAGTACTTC.

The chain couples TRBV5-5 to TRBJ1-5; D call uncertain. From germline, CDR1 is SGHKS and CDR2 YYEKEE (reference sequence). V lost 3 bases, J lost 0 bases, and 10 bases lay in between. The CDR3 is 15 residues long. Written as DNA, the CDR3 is TGTGCCAGCAGCTCGAGGGCAGCTAGCAATCAGCCCCAGCATTTT. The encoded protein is CASSSRAASNQPQHF.

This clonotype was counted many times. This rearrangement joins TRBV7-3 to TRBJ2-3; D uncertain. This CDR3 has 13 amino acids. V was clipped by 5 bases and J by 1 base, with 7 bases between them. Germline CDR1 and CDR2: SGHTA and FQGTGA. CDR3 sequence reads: CASSQSGTDTQYF. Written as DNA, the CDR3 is TGTGCCAGCAGCCAGAGCGGCACAGATACGCAGTATTTT.

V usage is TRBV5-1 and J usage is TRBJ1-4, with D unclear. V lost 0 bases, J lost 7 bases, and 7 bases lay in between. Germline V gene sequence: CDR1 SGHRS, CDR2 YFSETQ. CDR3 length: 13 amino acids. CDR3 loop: CASSLDPGEKLFF. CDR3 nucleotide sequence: TGCGCCAGCAGCTTGGATCCGGGTGAAAAACTGTTTTTT.

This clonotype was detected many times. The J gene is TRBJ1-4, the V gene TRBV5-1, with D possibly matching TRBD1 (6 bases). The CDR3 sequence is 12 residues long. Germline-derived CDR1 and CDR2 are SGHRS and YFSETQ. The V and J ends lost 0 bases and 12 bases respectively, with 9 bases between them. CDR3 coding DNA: TGCGCCAGCAGCTTGGCCTCAGGGGAACTGTTTTTT. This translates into CASSLASGELFF.

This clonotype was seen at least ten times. The CDR3 protein is CASSFVFYEQFF. The CDR3 nucleotides read TGTGCCAGCAGCTTTGTCTTTTATGAGCAGTTCTTC. V is TRBV5-6 and J is TRBJ2-1; no firm D call. V was trimmed by 2 bases and J by 8 bases, leaving 8 bases between them. This CDR3 spans 12 amino acids. Germline V gene data show CDR1 as SGHDT and CDR2 as YYEEEE.

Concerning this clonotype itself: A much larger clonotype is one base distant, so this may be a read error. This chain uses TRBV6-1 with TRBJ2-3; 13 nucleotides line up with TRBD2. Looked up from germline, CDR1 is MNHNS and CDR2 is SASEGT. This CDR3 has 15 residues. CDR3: CASRGTSGDSDPQYF. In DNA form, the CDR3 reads TGTGCCAGCCGGGGGACTAGCGGGGACTCAGATCCGCAGTATTTT.

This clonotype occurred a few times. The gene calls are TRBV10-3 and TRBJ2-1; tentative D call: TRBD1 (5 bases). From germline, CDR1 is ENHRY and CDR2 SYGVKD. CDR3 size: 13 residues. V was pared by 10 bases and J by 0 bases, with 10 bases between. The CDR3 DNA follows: TGTGCCACACAGGCAAGCTCCTACAATGAGCAGTTCTTC. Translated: CATQASSYNEQFF.